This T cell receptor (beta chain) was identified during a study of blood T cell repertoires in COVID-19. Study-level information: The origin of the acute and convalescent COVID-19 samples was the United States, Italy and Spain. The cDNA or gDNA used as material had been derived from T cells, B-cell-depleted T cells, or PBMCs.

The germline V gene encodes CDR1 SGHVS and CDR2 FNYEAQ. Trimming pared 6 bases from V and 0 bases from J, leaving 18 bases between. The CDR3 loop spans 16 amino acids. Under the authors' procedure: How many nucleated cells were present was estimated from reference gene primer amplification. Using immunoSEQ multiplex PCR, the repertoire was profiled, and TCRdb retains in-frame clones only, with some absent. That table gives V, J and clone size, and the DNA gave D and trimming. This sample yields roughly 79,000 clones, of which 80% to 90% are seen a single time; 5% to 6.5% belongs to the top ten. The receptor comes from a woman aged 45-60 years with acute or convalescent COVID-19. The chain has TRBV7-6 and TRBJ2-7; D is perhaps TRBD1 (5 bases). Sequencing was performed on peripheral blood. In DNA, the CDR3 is TGTGCCAGCAGTCAGCAGGGCAGGGTATACTCCTACGAGCAGTACTTC. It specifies CASSQQGRVYSYEQYF. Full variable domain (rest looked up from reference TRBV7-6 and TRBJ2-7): GAGVSQSPRYKVTKRGQDVALRCDPISGHVSLYWYRQALGQGPEFLTYFNYEAQQDKSGLPNDRFSAERPEGSISTLTIQRTEQRDSAMYRCASSQQGRVYSYEQYFGPGTRLTVT.